This is a list of T cell receptor beta chains from one sample in a study of blood T cell repertoires in COVID-19. Profiled with immunoSEQ multiplex PCR; TCRdb holds only in-frame clones, not every one. This sample has about 180,000 clones, with roughly nine tenths found just once. The sample taken for sequencing was peripheral blood. The receptors were gathered from a man in his 70s with active or convalescent COVID-19. Each CDR3 is given with its conserved first and last residue. D genes are given only for firm matches. Clone size is not always given. Where it is, it says once, few, many or a class for expanded clones.

>.|TRBJ2-7|TRBV19|13|.
TGTGCCAGTAGCCCCGGGTCTTCCTACGAGCAGTACTTC
CASSPGSSYEQYF
>TRBD1|TRBJ1-1|TRBV19|13|.
TGTGCCAGTAGTGTTAACAGGGGTACTGAAGCTTTCTTT
CASSVNRGTEAFF
>TRBD2|TRBJ2-1|TRBV7-2|14|.
TGTGCCAGCAGCCTAGCGGGGCAGTACAATGAGCAGTTCTTC
CASSLAGQYNEQFF
>.|TRBJ2-4|TRBV29-1|14|.
TGCAGCGTTTCCTACTCGGAGGATAGAAACATTCAGTACTTC
CSVSYSEDRNIQYF
>TRBD1|TRBJ1-1|TRBV30|16|.
TGTGCCTGGAGTGTACAGGGGGCGTTTACGAACACTGAAGCTTTCTTT
CAWSVQGAFTNTEAFF
>.|TRBJ1-5|TRBV5-1|14|once
TGCGCCAGCAGCCGCGGGACGGGGAATCAGCCCCAGCATTTT
CASSRGTGNQPQHF
>.|TRBJ2-7|TRBV6-2/TRBV6-3|14|.
TGTGCCAGCAGTCTGCAGACAGGATCCTACGAGCAGTACTTC
CASSLQTGSYEQYF
>.|TRBJ1-6|TRBV3-1/TRBV3-2|14|.
TGTGCCAGCAGCCAGGCAGGGTATCGATCACCCCTCCACTTT
CASSQAGYRSPLHF
>.|TRBJ1-2|TRBV29-1|13|.
TGCAGCGTTGGGTTAGAGACTAACTATGGCTACACCTTC
CSVGLETNYGYTF
>TRBD1|TRBJ1-6|TRBV5-6|16|.
TGTGCCAGCAGCTTGGGCAGGGGGCGCGAAAATTCACCCCTCCACTTT
CASSLGRGRENSPLHF
>.|TRBJ1-2|TRBV7-2|13|.
TGTGCCAGCAGCTCAGGGGTGAACTATGGCTACACCTTC
CASSSGVNYGYTF
>TRBD1|TRBJ2-7|TRBV6-5|15|.
TGTGCCAGCAGTTACGGCCGGACAGGCTCCTACGAGCAGTACTTC
CASSYGRTGSYEQYF
>TRBD1|TRBJ2-1|TRBV5-8|13|.
TGTGCCAGCAGTTCAACAGGGGACAATGAGCAGTTCTTC
CASSSTGDNEQFF
>TRBD1|TRBJ2-5|TRBV7-9|14|.
TGTGCCAGCAGCTTGGGACAGGCTCAAGAGACCCAGTACTTC
CASSLGQAQETQYF
>.|TRBJ1-2|TRBV25-1|13|.
TGTGCCAGCAGATATACAGGGTTTCTTGGCTACACCTTC
CASRYTGFLGYTF
>.|TRBJ1-1|TRBV6-5|13|few
TGTGCCAGCAGTTACTCCAGGGACACTGAAGCTTTCTTT
CASSYSRDTEAFF
>TRBD2|TRBJ2-7|TRBV5-1|15|.
TGCGCCAGCAGCCCCAGGACTAGCGGTTCCTACGAGCAGTACTTC
CASSPRTSGSYEQYF
>TRBD1|TRBJ1-2|TRBV28|14|.
TGTGCCAGCAGTCGCCCTGGACAGGGCTATGGCTACACCTTC
CASSRPGQGYGYTF
>.|TRBJ2-2|TRBV6-2/TRBV6-3|18|.
TGTGCCAGCAGTTCATATGAGGGCCACCTTGGATTGGACGGGGAGCTGTTTTTT
CASSSYEGHLGLDGELFF
>.|TRBJ2-2|TRBV12-3/TRBV12-4|12|.
TGTGCCAGCAGCCTCTGGCCCGGGGAGCTGTTTTTT
CASSLWPGELFF
>TRBD1|TRBJ1-1|TRBV30|16|once
TGTGCCTGGAGTAGACAGGGAATGGGATCGGCCACTGAAGCTTTCTTT
CAWSRQGMGSATEAFF
>.|TRBJ2-7|TRBV6-5|16|.
TGTGCCAGCAGTTACCGATTTAACAGGGTTCCTTACGAGCAGTACTTC
CASSYRFNRVPYEQYF
>.|TRBJ2-5|TRBV27|15|.
TGTGCCAGCAGGCCCCGGGGTGTCGGGCAAGAGACCCAGTACTTC
CASRPRGVGQETQYF
>TRBD1|TRBJ1-5|TRBV15|19|.
TGTGCCACCAGCAGAGAGACCCCGTTCGAGGGGGCTCGTAGTCAGCCCCAGCATTTT
CATSRETPFEGARSQPQHF
>.|TRBJ1-2|TRBV28|14|.
TGTGCCAGCAGTTTGGTGGGGCCCCCCTATGGCTACACCTTC
CASSLVGPPYGYTF
>TRBD1|TRBJ1-3|TRBV19|15|.
TGTGCCAGTAGTACAAGGGACAGCTCTGGAAACACCATATATTTT
CASSTRDSSGNTIYF
>TRBD2|TRBJ2-3|TRBV14|20|.
TGTGCCAGCAGCCCGACACTAGCGACGCGCCTGACCGCTGGCACAGATACGCAGTATTTT
CASSPTLATRLTAGTDTQYF
>TRBD1|TRBJ2-7|TRBV27|16|.
TGTGCCAGCAGTTCCTACCGGGACAGGGGGCTCTACGAGCAGTACTTC
CASSSYRDRGLYEQYF
>.|TRBJ1-4|TRBV9|14|.
TGTGCCAGCAGCGTATTGTCGGGAATAGGAAAACTGTTTTTT
CASSVLSGIGKLFF
>.|TRBJ1-4|TRBV9|16|.
TGTGCCAGCAGCGCCCTGGGGGGGCGCTCTAATGAAAAACTGTTTTTT
CASSALGGRSNEKLFF
>TRBD1|TRBJ2-7|TRBV3-1/TRBV3-2|14|.
TGTGCCAGCAGCCACGGGGACAGGGGATACGAGCAGTACTTC
CASSHGDRGYEQYF
>TRBD1|TRBJ1-2|TRBV18|15|.
TGTGCCAGCTCACAGGGACAGGGTCCGGGCTATGGCTACACCTTC
CASSQGQGPGYGYTF
>.|TRBJ1-3|TRBV9|14|few
TGTGCCAGCAGCTCTAGCATCTCTGGAAACACCATATATTTT
CASSSSISGNTIYF
>.|TRBJ1-1|TRBV11-2|15|.
TGTGCCAGCAGCCCCCCCCGTTCAGGGTCGACTGAAGCTTTCTTT
CASSPPRSGSTEAFF